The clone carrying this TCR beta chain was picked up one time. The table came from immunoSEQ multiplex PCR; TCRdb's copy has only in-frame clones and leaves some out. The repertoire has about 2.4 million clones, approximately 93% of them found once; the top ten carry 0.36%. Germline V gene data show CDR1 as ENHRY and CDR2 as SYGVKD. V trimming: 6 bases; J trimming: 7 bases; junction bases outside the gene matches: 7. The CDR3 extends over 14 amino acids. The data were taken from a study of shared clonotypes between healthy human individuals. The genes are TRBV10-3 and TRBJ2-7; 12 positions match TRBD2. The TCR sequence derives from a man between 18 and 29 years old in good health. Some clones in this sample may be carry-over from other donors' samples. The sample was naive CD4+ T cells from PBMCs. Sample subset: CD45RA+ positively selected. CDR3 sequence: CAIRTTSGSDEQYF. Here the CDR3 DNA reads TGTGCCATCAGGACGACTAGCGGGAGCGATGAGCAGTACTTC.